Given below is one T cell receptor (beta chain) in context. Deletions cut 4 bases from V and 5 bases from J, with 10 bases between. Germline V gene lookup returns CDR1 SGHRS and CDR2 YFSETQ. This CDR3 has 13 residues. The sample belongs to a study of blood T cell repertoires in COVID-19. Study summary: In each case, the material was cDNA or gDNA derived from T cells, B-cell-depleted T cells, or PBMCs.

Repertoires were generated with immunoSEQ multiplex PCR, while TCRdb's copy carries only in-frame clones and drops some. This sample has about 170,000 clones, with around 82% found just once. This chain links TRBV5-1 with TRBJ1-5; D unclear. Sequencing was carried out using peripheral blood. The clonotype comes from a woman in her 70s who had recovered from COVID-19. CDR3 loop: CASSPFSDQPQHF. CDR3 DNA sequence: TGCGCCAGCAGCCCGTTCTCTGATCAGCCCCAGCATTTT.